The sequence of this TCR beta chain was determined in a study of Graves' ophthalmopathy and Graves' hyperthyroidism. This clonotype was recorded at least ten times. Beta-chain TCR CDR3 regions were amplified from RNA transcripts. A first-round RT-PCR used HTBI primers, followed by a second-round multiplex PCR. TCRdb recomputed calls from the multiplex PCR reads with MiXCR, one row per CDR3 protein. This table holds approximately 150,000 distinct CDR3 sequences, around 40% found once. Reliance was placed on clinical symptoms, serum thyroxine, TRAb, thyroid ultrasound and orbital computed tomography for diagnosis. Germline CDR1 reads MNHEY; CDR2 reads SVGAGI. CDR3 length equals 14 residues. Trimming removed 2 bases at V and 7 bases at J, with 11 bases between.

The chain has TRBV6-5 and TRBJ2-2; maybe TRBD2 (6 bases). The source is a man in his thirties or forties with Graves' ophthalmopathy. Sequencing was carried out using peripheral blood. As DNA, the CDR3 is TGTGCCAGCAGTTACCTAGCCGGGGGCGGGGAGCTGTTTTTT. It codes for CASSYLAGGGELFF.